This T cell receptor (beta chain) was retrieved from a study of control samples from healthy donors and cancer patients. TCRdb keeps only in-frame clones here, not all; method: immunoSEQ multiplex PCR. The sample records 50,000 to 70,000 clones, about 96% being singletons. CDR1 and CDR2 (germline): MNHEY, SMNVEV (reference sequence). The V and J ends lost 2 bases and 4 bases respectively, with 7 bases between them. The CDR3 sequence is 13 residues long. The chain employs TRBV27 and TRBJ2-3; D is perhaps TRBD2 (5 bases). Sequencing input: blood. This receptor was obtained from a woman younger than 35 in good health. Here the CDR3 DNA reads TGTGCCAGCAGTTTAAAGAGGGCAGATACGCAGTATTTT. Protein: CASSLKRADTQYF.